The entry below gives a single T cell receptor (beta chain) sequence along with its context. The data originate from a study of blood T cell repertoires in COVID-19. Overall study context: The samples span acute and convalescent COVID-19 from the United States, Italy and Spain. PBMCs, B-cell-depleted T cells, or T cells were the source of the cDNA or gDNA that made up the material.

In the study's own analysis: Amplification of reference gene primers was used by the study to estimate nucleated cell counts. Sequencing was performed with immunoSEQ multiplex PCR; in TCRdb, only in-frame clones are kept and a portion is missing. That table gives V, J and clone size, and the DNA gave D and trimming. The sample shows some 80,000 clones, roughly 90% of them seen only once. This CDR3 comprises 13 residues. The germline gives CDR1 ENHRY, CDR2 SYGVKD. The germline V and J ends were trimmed by 3 bases and 4 bases, with 6 bases remaining between them. The chain is built from TRBV10-3 and TRBJ2-2; the D gene is possibly TRBD2 (6 bases). The receptor's source is a human donor in a cohort sampled during active COVID-19. The material sequenced was peripheral blood. The CDR3 region is CAISDGGTGELFF. For the CDR3, the DNA is TGTGCCATCAGTGACGGGGGCACCGGGGAGCTGTTTTTT.